Below are 6 T cell receptor beta chains sequenced from a single sample in a study of cytomegalovirus exposure and HLA in healthy donors. The PCR contained 60 Vbeta and 13 Jbeta primers. The data were produced by immunoSEQ multiplex PCR, yet TCRdb's version contains in-frame clones alone and is incomplete. The top ten hold just over 5% of the sample, which has fewer than 150,000 clones, 70% to 80% seen once. Sequenced: PBMCs. The origin of the receptors is a male donor in good health and CMV-seronegative.

The count of this clone is one. The chain has TRBV18 and TRBJ1-1; 7 bases line up with TRBD1. The CDR3 consists of 14 residues. Germline values: CDR1 KGHSH, CDR2 LQKENI. The V gene end was trimmed by 3 bases and the J gene end by 0 bases; junction bases not matched to a gene: 1. The CDR3 sequence is CASSPTGLNTEAFF. The CDR3 DNA follows: TGTGCCAGCTCACCGACAGGGTTGAACACTGAAGCTTTCTTT.

For this clone: Different DNA sequences within this sample yield the same CDR3. The gene calls are TRBV7-8 and TRBJ1-5; D remains ambiguous. The CDR3 covers 14 residues. From germline, CDR1 is SGHVS and CDR2 FQNEAQ. Trimming removed 0 bases from V and 9 bases from J, with 12 bases in between. The CDR3 loop is CASSLAVTEGPQHF. CDR3 sequence (DNA): TGTGCCAGCAGCTTAGCAGTCACCGAGGGGCCCCAGCATTTT.

The chain carries TRBV30 and TRBJ1-2; D gene unclear. The length of the CDR3 is 16 residues. Trimming took off 7 bases at V and 8 bases at J, with 29 bases between the two ends. CDR1 is GTSNPN, CDR2 SVGIG, per germline (reference sequence). Written as DNA, the CDR3 is TGTGCCTCAAGACCCTTACCCCCGGACTATGGAACGGGCTACACCTTC. Its translation is CASRPLPPDYGTGYTF.

The V gene is TRBV7-9, the J gene TRBJ1-4, with a weak D call TRBD1 (6 bases). This CDR3 is built from 15 residues. Germline assignment: CDR1 SEHNR and CDR2 FQNEAQ (reference sequence). V was clipped by 1 base and J by 8 bases, with 14 bases between them. The CDR3 is CASSLDKGVGEKLFF. CDR3 DNA sequence: TGTGCCAGCAGCTTAGATAAGGGGGTTGGGGAAAAACTGTTTTTT.

The chain has TRBV7-6 and TRBJ2-3; the match to TRBD1 covers 7 bases. Germline CDR1 is SGHVS and CDR2 is FNYEAQ. The ends lost 5 bases at V and 3 bases at J; junction bases unmatched: 5. The CDR3 sequence is 14 residues long. The CDR3 region is CASSDRVVTDTQYF. CDR3 sequence (DNA): TGTGCCAGCAGCGACAGGGTGGTGACAGATACGCAGTATTTT.

This clone appeared once. The chain employs TRBV7-2 and TRBJ1-5; 10 bases line up with TRBD1. Germline V gene data show CDR1 as SGHTA and CDR2 as FQGNSA. This CDR3 is 16 amino acids long. The J segment lost 5 bases and the V segment lost 4 bases, leaving 8 bases of the junction unmatched. CDR3 DNA sequence: TGTGCCAGCAGCTGGGACAGGGGAGATACTTATCAGCCCCAGCATTTT. Translating it yields CASSWDRGDTYQPQHF.